A selection of T cell receptor beta chains follows, all from one sample in a study of CD8 T cells in Susac syndrome. TCRdb processed the immunoSEQ multiplex PCR reads anew with MiXCR; each CDR3 protein has one entry. The table has 95,000 to 150,000 distinct CDR3 sequences, approximately 94% seen once. What was sequenced was CD4+ T cells from PBMCs. These receptors originate from a human donor in good health. Both conserved end residues are part of each CDR3. D genes are given only for firm matches. Clone size is not always given. Where it is, it says once, few, many or a class for expanded clones.

j_call d_call v_call clone_size cdr3_aa cdr3_nt
TRBJ2-2 TRBD1 TRBV5-1 . CASSLWWDSNSNTGELFF TGCGCCAGCAGCTTGTGGTGGGACAGTAATTCGAACACCGGGGAGCTGTTTTTT
TRBJ2-3 . TRBV7-9 once CASSLDPADTQYF TGTGCCAGCAGCTTAGATCCGGCGGATACGCAGTATTTT
TRBJ2-3 TRBD1 TRBV24-1 . CATSEGQGNLDTQYF TGTGCCACCAGTGAGGGACAGGGAAACCTAGATACGCAGTATTTT
TRBJ1-2 TRBD1 TRBV30 . CAWTGQNYGYTF TGTGCCTGGACGGGACAGAACTATGGCTACACCTTC
TRBJ2-2 . TRBV9 . CASSVVGEGGELFF TGTGCCAGCAGCGTAGTGGGCGAAGGCGGGGAGCTGTTTTTT
TRBJ2-6 . TRBV7-9 . CASSLSVLPGANVLTF TGTGCCAGCAGCTTATCGGTCCTTCCTGGGGCCAACGTCCTGACTTTC
TRBJ2-7 . TRBV3-1 . CASSSQGGPYEQYF TGTGCCAGCAGCAGCCAGGGGGGGCCGTACGAGCAGTACTTC
TRBJ2-2 TRBD2 TRBV5-1 . CASSPPTLAGTGELFF TGCGCCAGCAGCCCACCCACCCTAGCGGGTACCGGGGAGCTGTTTTTT
TRBJ2-1 . TRBV7-3 . CASSPTKDSGNEQFF TGTGCCAGCAGCCCAACGAAGGACTCGGGCAATGAGCAGTTCTTC
TRBJ2-1 . TRBV7-8 . CASRPAGVANEQFF TGTGCCAGCAGGCCGGCAGGGGTTGCGAATGAGCAGTTCTTC
TRBJ2-1 . TRBV2 . CASKVGRGLDQTGEQFF TGTGCCAGCAAAGTGGGCAGGGGCCTAGACCAGACGGGTGAGCAGTTCTTC
TRBJ1-1 . TRBV20-1 . CSARTGTVNTEAFF TGCAGTGCTAGGACCGGGACCGTGAACACTGAAGCTTTCTTT
TRBJ1-2 . TRBV20-1 . CSGRGGYTF TGCAGTGGGCGGGGCGGCTACACCTTC
TRBJ1-6 . TRBV30 . CAWSAGPGSPLHF TGTGCCTGGAGTGCGGGACCGGGTTCACCCCTCCACTTT
TRBJ1-5 TRBD1 TRBV5-6 . CASSLRGLGNQPQHF TGTGCCAGCAGCTTAAGGGGGCTGGGCAATCAGCCCCAGCATTTT
TRBJ1-1 . TRBV5-6 . CASSLEPDTEAFF TGTGCCAGCAGCTTGGAGCCGGACACTGAAGCTTTCTTT
TRBJ2-1 . TRBV6-2/TRBV6-3 . CASHRVGRKHNEQFF TGTGCCAGCCACCGTGTCGGGCGGAAACACAATGAGCAGTTCTTC
TRBJ2-1 . TRBV28 . CASRPKVLYEQFF TGTGCCAGCAGGCCAAAAGTCCTGTATGAGCAGTTCTTC
TRBJ1-1 . TRBV5-1 . CASSFQGNTEAFF TGCGCCAGCAGCTTCCAGGGGAACACTGAAGCTTTCTTT
TRBJ2-1 . TRBV5-1 . CASRGSGNEQFF TGCGCCAGCAGGGGAAGCGGCAATGAGCAGTTCTTC
TRBJ1-4 TRBD1 TRBV12-3/TRBV12-4 . CASSFRTGGEKLFF TGTGCCAGCAGTTTCAGGACAGGTGGTGAAAAACTGTTTTTT
TRBJ2-7 TRBD2 TRBV12-3/TRBV12-4 . CASTGREDGEQYF TGTGCCAGCACGGGTCGGGAGGACGGGGAGCAGTACTTC
TRBJ2-7 . TRBV29-1 . CSVELDRTYEQYF TGCAGCGTTGAATTAGACCGTACCTACGAGCAGTACTTC
TRBJ2-6 . TRBV7-2 . CASSLDGSGANVLTF TGTGCCAGCAGCTTAGACGGCTCTGGGGCCAACGTCCTGACTTTC
TRBJ2-5 TRBD2 TRBV19 once CASSMGGGRRSTQYF TGTGCCAGTAGTATGGGCGGGGGGCGGAGAAGTACCCAGTACTTC
TRBJ1-1 . TRBV19 . CASSIEGGLNTEAFF TGTGCCAGTAGTATAGAGGGCGGACTGAACACTGAAGCTTTCTTT
TRBJ2-1 . TRBV5-1 . CASSSLVYNEQFF TGCGCCAGCAGCTCACTGGTATACAATGAGCAGTTCTTC
TRBJ2-7 . TRBV19 . CASSIGTGYEQYF TGTGCCAGTAGTATAGGGACTGGATACGAGCAGTACTTC
TRBJ2-2 TRBD1 TRBV13 . CASSPWTGPPGELFF TGTGCCAGCAGCCCTTGGACAGGGCCTCCCGGGGAGCTGTTTTTT
TRBJ2-5 . TRBV2 . CASSEGRAETQYF TGTGCCAGCAGTGAAGGCAGGGCAGAGACCCAGTACTTC
TRBJ2-5 TRBD1 TRBV12-3/TRBV12-4 . CASSSKGQFQETQYF TGTGCCAGCAGTTCAAAGGGACAGTTTCAAGAGACCCAGTACTTC
TRBJ2-2 . TRBV7-8 . CASSLESAGVGPGELFF TGTGCCAGCAGCTTAGAGTCGGCAGGGGTCGGCCCCGGGGAGCTGTTTTTT
TRBJ2-6 TRBD2 TRBV19 . CASIPSASGSWSGANVLTF TGTGCCAGTATCCCTTCGGCTAGCGGGAGCTGGTCTGGGGCCAACGTCCTGACTTTC
TRBJ1-2 TRBD1 TRBV29-1 . CSSGGDSDFYGYTF TGCAGCTCCGGAGGGGACAGTGACTTCTATGGCTACACCTTC
TRBJ2-3 TRBD1 TRBV5-6 . CASSSDRVTDTQYF TGTGCCAGCAGCTCGGACAGGGTCACAGATACGCAGTATTTT
TRBJ2-1 TRBD1 TRBV2 . CASSGQVNEQFF TGTGCCAGCAGCGGACAGGTCAATGAGCAGTTCTTC
TRBJ2-1 TRBD1 TRBV18 . CASSPPQGANEQFF TGTGCCAGCTCACCACCTCAGGGGGCAAATGAGCAGTTCTTC
TRBJ1-5 TRBD1 TRBV4-3 . CASSPWAGGRQPQHF TGCGCCAGCAGCCCGTGGGCAGGGGGCCGTCAGCCCCAGCATTTT
TRBJ2-3 TRBD2 TRBV20-1 . CSAKSAGGGTDTQYF TGCAGTGCTAAGTCAGCGGGAGGCGGAACAGATACGCAGTATTTT